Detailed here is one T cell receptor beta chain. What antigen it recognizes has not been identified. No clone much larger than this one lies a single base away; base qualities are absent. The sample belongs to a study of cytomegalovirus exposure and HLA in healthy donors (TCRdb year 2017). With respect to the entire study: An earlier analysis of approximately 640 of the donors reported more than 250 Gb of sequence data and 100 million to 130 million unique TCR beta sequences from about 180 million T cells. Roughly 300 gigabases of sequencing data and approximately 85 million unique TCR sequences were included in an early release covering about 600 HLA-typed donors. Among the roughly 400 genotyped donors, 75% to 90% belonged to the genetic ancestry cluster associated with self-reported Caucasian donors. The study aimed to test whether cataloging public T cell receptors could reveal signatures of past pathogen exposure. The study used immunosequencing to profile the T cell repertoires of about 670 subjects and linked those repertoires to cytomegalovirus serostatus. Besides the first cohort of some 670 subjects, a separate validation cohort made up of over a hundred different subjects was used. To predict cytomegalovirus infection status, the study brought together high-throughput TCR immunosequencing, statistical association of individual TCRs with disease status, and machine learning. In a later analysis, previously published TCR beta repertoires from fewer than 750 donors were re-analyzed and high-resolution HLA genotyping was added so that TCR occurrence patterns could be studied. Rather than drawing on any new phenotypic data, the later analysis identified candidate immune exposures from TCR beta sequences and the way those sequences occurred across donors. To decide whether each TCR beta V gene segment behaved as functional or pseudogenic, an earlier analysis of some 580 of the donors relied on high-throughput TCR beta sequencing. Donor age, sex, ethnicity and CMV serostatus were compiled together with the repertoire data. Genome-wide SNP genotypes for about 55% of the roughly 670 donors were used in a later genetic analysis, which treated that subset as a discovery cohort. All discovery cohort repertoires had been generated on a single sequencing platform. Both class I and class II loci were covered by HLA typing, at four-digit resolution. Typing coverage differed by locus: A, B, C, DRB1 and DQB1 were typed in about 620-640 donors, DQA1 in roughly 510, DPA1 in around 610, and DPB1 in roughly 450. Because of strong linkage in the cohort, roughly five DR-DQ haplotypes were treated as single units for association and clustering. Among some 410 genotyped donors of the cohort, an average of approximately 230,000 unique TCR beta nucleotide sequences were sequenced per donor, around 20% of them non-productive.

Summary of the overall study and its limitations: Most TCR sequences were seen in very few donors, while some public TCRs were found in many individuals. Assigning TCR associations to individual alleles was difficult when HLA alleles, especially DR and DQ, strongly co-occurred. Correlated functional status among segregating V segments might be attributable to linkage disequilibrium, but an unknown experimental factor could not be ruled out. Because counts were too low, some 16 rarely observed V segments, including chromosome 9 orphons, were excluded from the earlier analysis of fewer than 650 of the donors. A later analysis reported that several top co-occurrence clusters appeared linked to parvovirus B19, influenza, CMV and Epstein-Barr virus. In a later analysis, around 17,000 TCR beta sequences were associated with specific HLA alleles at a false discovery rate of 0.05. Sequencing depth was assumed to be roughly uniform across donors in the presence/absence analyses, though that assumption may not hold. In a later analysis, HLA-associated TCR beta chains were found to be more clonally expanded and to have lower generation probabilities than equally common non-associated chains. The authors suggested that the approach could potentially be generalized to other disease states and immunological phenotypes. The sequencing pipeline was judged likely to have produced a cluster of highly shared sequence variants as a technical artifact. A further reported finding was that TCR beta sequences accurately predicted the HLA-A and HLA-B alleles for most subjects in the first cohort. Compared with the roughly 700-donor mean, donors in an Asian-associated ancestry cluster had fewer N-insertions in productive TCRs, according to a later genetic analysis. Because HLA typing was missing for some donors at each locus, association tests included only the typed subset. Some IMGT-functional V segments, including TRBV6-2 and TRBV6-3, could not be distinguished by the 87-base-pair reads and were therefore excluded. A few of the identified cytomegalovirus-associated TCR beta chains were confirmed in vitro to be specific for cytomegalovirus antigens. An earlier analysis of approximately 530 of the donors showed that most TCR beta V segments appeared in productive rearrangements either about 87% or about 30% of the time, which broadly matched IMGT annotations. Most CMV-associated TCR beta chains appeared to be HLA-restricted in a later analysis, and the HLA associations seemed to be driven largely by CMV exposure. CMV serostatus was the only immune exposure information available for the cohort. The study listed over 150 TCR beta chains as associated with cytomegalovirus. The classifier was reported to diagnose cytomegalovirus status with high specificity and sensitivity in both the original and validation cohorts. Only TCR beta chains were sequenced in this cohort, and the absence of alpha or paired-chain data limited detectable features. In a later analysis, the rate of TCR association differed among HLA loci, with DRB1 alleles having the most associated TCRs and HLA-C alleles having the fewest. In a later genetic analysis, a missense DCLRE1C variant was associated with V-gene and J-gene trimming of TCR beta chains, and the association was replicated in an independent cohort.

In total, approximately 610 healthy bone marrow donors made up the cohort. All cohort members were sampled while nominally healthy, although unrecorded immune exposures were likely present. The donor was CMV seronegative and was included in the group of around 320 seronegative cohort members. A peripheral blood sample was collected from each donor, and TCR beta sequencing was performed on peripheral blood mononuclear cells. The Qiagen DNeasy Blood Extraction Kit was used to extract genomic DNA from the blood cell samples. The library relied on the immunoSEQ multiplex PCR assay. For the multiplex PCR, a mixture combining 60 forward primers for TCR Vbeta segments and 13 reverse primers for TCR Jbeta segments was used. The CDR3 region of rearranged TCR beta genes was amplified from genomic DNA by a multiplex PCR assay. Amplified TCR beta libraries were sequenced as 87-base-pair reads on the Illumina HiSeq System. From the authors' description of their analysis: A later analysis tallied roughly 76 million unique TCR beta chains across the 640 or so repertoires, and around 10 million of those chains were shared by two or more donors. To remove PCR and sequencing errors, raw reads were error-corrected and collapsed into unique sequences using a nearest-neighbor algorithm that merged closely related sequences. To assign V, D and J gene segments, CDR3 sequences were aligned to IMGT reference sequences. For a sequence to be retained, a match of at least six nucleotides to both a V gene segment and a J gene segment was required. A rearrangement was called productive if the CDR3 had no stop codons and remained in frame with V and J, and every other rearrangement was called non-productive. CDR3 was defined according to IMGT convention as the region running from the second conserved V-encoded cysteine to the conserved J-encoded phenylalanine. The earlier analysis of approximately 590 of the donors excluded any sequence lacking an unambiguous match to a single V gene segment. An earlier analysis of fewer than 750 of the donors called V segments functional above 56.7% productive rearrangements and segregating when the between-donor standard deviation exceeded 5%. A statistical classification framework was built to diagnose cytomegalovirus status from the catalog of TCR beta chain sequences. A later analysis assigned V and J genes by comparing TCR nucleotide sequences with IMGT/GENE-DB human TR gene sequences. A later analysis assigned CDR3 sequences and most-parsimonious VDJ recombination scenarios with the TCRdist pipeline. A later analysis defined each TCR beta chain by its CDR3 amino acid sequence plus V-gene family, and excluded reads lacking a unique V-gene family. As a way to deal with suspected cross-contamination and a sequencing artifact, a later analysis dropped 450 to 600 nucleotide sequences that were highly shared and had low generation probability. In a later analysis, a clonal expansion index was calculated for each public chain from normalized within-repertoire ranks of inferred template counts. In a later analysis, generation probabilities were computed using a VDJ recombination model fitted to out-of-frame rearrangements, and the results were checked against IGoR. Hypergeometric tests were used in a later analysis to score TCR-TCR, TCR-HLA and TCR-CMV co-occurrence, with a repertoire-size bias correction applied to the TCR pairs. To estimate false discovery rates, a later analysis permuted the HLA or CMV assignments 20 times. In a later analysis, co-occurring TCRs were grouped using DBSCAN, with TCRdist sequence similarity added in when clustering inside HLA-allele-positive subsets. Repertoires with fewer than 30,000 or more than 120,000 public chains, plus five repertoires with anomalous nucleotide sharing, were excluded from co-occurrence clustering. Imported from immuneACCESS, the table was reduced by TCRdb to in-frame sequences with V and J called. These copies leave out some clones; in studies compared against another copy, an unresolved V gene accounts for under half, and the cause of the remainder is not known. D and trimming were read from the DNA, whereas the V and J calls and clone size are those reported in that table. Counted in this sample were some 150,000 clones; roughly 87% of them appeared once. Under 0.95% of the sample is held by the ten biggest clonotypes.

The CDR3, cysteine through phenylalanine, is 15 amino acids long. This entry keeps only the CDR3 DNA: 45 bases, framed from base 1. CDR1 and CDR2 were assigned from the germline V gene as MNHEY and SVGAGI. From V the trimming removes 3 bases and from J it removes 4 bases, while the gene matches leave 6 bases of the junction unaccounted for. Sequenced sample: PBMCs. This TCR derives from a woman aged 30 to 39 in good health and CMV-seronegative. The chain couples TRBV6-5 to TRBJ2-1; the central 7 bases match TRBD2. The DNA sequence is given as TGTGCCAGCAGTTATGACGCGGGGGTGTACAATGAGCAGTTCTTC. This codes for CASSYDAGVYNEQFF.